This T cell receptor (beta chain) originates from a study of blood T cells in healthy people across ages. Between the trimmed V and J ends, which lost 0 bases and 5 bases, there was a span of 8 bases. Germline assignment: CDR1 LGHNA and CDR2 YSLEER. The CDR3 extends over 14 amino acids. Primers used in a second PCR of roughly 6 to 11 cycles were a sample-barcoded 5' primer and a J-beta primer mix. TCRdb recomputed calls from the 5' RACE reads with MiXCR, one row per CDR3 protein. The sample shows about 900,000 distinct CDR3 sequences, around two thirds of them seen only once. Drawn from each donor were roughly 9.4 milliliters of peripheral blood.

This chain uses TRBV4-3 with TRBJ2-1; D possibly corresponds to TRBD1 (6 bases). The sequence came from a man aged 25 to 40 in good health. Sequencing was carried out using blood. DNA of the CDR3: TGCGCCAGCAGCCAAGAGTGGGGGCACAATGAGCAGTTCTTC. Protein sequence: CASSQEWGHNEQFF.